This TCR beta chain was obtained from a study of T cell changes during pregnancy in multiple sclerosis. The germline V gene has CDR1 SGHTA and CDR2 FQGNSA. This CDR3 comprises 14 residues. V dropped 2 bases and J dropped 5 bases, with 12 bases sitting between them. The protocol was immunoSEQ multiplex PCR, while the TCRdb copy is restricted to in-frame clones and leaves out a portion. Here the sample spans some 56,000 clones, 80% to 95% being singletons. The origin of this receptor is a female donor in good health, enrolled as a control in a pregnancy study. Sample: peripheral blood, taken in the third trimester of pregnancy. The chain carries TRBV7-2 and TRBJ1-1; no clear D. The CDR3 reads CASSLPLLRTEAFF. In DNA, the CDR3 is TGTGCCAGCAGCTTACCCCTCTTGAGAACTGAAGCTTTCTTT.